Following are 7 T cell receptor beta chains from one sample sequenced in a study of T cells in Graves' hyperthyroidism and ophthalmopathy (dated by TCRdb to the late 2010s). Library construction relied on multiplex PCR. TCRdb lists the instrument as Illumina HiSeq 2000. TCR beta CDR3 regions were amplified from RNA transcripts. For the first round of RT-PCR on the TCR CDR3, the HTBI primer set was used together with the Qiagen OneStep RT-PCR kit. The raw public data were reprocessed by TCRdb itself: fastp quality trimming at Q25, MiXCR clonotype calling, in-frame beta chains only. Entries that share a CDR3 protein sequence are merged under the most common genes and DNA. This sample comprises around 600,000 distinct CDR3 sequences, 13% to 15% of them detected only once. Clones ranked in the top ten supply roughly 6.9% of the sample. Sequencing used blood. The receptors come from a young woman with Graves' ophthalmopathy.

This clonotype has more than one count but fewer than ten. The chain links TRBV7-9 to TRBJ2-3; TRBD2 is a possible D gene (5 bases). CDR3 length equals 13 residues. Germline lookup yields CDR1 SEHNR and CDR2 FQNEAQ (reference sequence). V lost 11 bases and J lost 1, with 13 bases in between. The CDR3 loop is CAVNGLGTDTQYF. CDR3 DNA sequence: TGTGCCGTAAACGGACTGGGCACAGATACGCAGTATTTT.

The rearrangement uses TRBV7-9 and TRBJ2-3; D unclear. V lost 0 bases and J lost 3, with 28 bases in between. Germline V lookup: CDR1 SEHNR, CDR2 FQNEAQ (reference sequence). The CDR3 is 21 amino acids. DNA of the CDR3: TGTGCCAGCAGCTTAGCGCTAAATTTGGTGTCCTGGGATACTGAAACAGATACGCAGTATTTT. Its protein product is CASSLALNLVSWDTETDTQYF. Together with reference TRBV7-9 and TRBJ2-3, the CDR3 gives the full variable domain: DTGVSQNPRHKITKRGQNVTFRCDPISEHNRLYWYRQTLGQGPEFLTYFQNEAQLEKSRLLSDRFSAERPKGSFSTLEIQRTEQGDSAMYLCASSLALNLVSWDTETDTQYFGPGTRLTVL.

This clonotype has at least ten counts. This sequence joins TRBV12-3 or TRBV12-4 and TRBJ2-1, with 12 bases fitting TRBD1. V lost 5 bases, J lost 2 bases, and 25 bases stayed unmatched. The CDR3 covers 23 residues. The CDR3 DNA reads as TGTGCCAGCAGTCTTCCCCCCGGGACAGGGGGCCTTGGGACTAGATTCACCTACAATGAGCAGTTCTTC. It translates to CASSLPPGTGGLGTRFTYNEQFF.

This clonotype was detected ten times or more. This chain links TRBV5-8 with TRBJ2-5; D ambiguous. The V gene's germline CDR1 is SGHTS and CDR2 YDEGEE. The ends were cut back, 1 base at V and 9 bases at J, with 13 bases in the middle. CDR3 length: 13 residues. CDR3 protein: CASSLNGPRAQYF. The CDR3 DNA reads TGTGCCAGCAGCTTGAACGGGCCCCGGGCCCAGTACTTC. The variable domain in full, with the rest retrieved from reference TRBV5-8 and TRBJ2-5, is EAGVTQSPTHLIKTRGQQATLRCSPISGHTSVYWYQQALGLGLQFLLWYDEGEERNRGNFPPRFSGRQFPNYSSELNVNALELEDSALYLCASSLNGPRAQYFGPGTRLLVL.

The CDR3 nucleotides read TGTGCCAGCAGTAGCTTGGGCCTTTATAGCAATCAGCCCCAGCATTTT. The encoded protein is CASSSLGLYSNQPQHF. The V gene is TRBV6-1, the J gene TRBJ1-5; unclear D gene. Germline values: CDR1 MNHNS, CDR2 SASEGT. The ends were cut back, 5 bases at V and 0 bases at J, with 14 bases in the middle. The CDR3 runs 16 residues.

In its sample, this clonotype was seen many times. The chain combines TRBV7-9 with TRBJ2-7; 15 bases fit TRBD2. The CDR3 extends over 18 amino acids. The V gene's germline CDR1 is SEHNR and CDR2 FQNEAQ (reference sequence). The V segment lost 4 bases and the J segment 4 bases; nucleotides outside the gene matches: 11. The CDR3 protein is CASSSRTSGRAHLYEQYF. CDR3 nucleotides: TGTGCCAGCAGCTCCCGGACTAGCGGGAGGGCCCACTTGTACGAGCAGTACTTC.

This clonotype showed up many times. The CDR3 here is CATLRGADGDTQYF. CDR3 nucleotides: TGTGCCACCCTGAGGGGGGCAGATGGAGATACGCAGTATTTT. This rearrangement joins TRBV12-3 or TRBV12-4 to TRBJ2-3, with D possibly called TRBD1 or TRBD2 (6 bases each). The germline V and J ends were trimmed by 10 bases and 5 bases, with 19 bases remaining between them. The CDR3 covers 14 residues.